These 31 T cell receptor beta chains share one sample of origin, sequenced in a study of blood T cell repertoires in COVID-19. Assay: immunoSEQ multiplex PCR; the TCRdb copy retains only in-frame clones and omits some. The table records just over 300,000 clones, 70% to 90% of them present only once. Sequences were obtained from PBMCs or T cells enriched from blood (not recorded which). The source of these receptors is a man aged 30 to 45 who had recovered from COVID-19.

The V call is TRBV2, the J call TRBJ1-2, with D maybe TRBD1 (5 bases). The CDR3 consists of 13 residues. Germline V gene sequence: CDR1 SNHLY, CDR2 FYNNEI. Deletions cut 6 bases from V and 2 bases from J, with 10 bases between. The CDR3, as DNA: TGTGCCAGCAGAGGGGACTACAACTATGGCTACACCTTC. Translating it yields CASRGDYNYGYTF.

The rearrangement uses TRBV6-1 and TRBJ2-7, with 9 bases matching TRBD1. The CDR3 contains 18 residues. Trimming cost V 3 bases and J 6 bases; bases outside gene matches: 18. CDR1 is MNHNS, CDR2 SASEGT, per germline. The CDR3 here is CASSDRPRLRDRAGEQYF. CDR3 DNA: TGTGCCAGCAGTGATAGACCTAGACTCAGGGACAGGGCAGGCGAGCAGTACTTC.

This clone was detected only a few times. The rearrangement joins TRBV29-1 to TRBJ1-1; no definite D call. The CDR3 length is 12 residues. In germline, CDR1 is SQVTM, CDR2 ANQGSEA. The CDR3 region has the DNA TGCACCGGTGGAGGGCTGAACACTGAAGCTTTCTTT. Protein sequence: CTGGGLNTEAFF.

The chain recombines TRBV27 with TRBJ1-6; TRBD1 agrees at 11 bases. Trimming cost V 1 base and J 8 bases; bases outside gene matches: 4. The CDR3 extends over 16 amino acids. Germline V CDR1 and CDR2: MNHEY, SMNVEV (reference sequence). The CDR3 sequence is CASSLFGQGAYSPLHF. The CDR3 DNA sequence: TGTGCCAGCAGTTTATTCGGACAGGGGGCGTATTCACCCCTCCACTTT.

The chain carries TRBV6-6 and TRBJ1-2; D uncertain. The CDR3 loop spans 16 amino acids. Germline values: CDR1 MNHNY, CDR2 SVGAGI (reference sequence). With 2 bases removed from V and 2 bases from J, the gap between germline ends came to 15 bases. The CDR3 loop is CASSYMGTALNYGYTF. The DNA of the CDR3 is TGTGCCAGCAGTTACATGGGTACAGCCCTGAACTATGGCTACACCTTC.

The rearrangement uses TRBV15 and TRBJ2-3, with D unclear. There are 12 residues in the CDR3. Germline V gives CDR1 LNHNV, CDR2 YYDKDF (reference sequence). Trimming stripped 0 bases from V and 7 bases from J, with 5 bases between. The CDR3 DNA reads as TGTGCCACCAGCAGAGATTCCTATACGCAGTATTTT. Protein: CATSRDSYTQYF.

In DNA form, the CDR3 reads TGTGCCAGCAGTTTCTACCCTGGTTCGGCTTTCTTT. This translates into CASSFYPGSAFF. The genes are TRBV27 and TRBJ1-1; D remains ambiguous. V dropped 3 bases and J dropped 11 bases, with 13 bases sitting between them. This CDR3 has 12 residues. The germline CDR1 and CDR2 sequences are MNHEY and SMNVEV (reference sequence).

The chain links TRBV19 to TRBJ1-2, with unresolved D. Germline V gene data show CDR1 as LNHDA and CDR2 as SQIVND (reference sequence). V shed 3 bases and J shed 7 bases, with 9 bases lying between them. CDR3 length: 12 residues. The CDR3 nucleotides are TGTGCCAGTAGTATGAGGAATGGTGGCTACACCTTC. The encoded protein is CASSMRNGGYTF. The whole variable domain, filled in from reference TRBV19 and TRBJ1-2, reads DGGITQSPKYLFRKEGQNVTLSCEQNLNHDAMYWYRQDPGQGLRLIYYSQIVNDFQKGDIAEGYSVSREKKESFPLTVTSAQKNPTAFYLCASSMRNGGYTFGSGTRLTVV.

CDR3 in amino acids: CASSPAANYGYTF. CDR3 DNA sequence: TGTGCCAGCAGCCCCGCAGCTAACTATGGCTACACCTTC. The chain employs TRBV11-2 and TRBJ1-2; D unclear. The CDR3 extends over 13 amino acids. The V gene's germline CDR1 is SGHAT and CDR2 FQNNGV. V shed 5 bases and J shed 0 bases, with 7 bases lying between them.

J is TRBJ2-5 and V is TRBV4-1, with no clear D. The CDR3 covers 13 residues. Trimming cost V 2 bases and J 5 bases, with 9 bases left between them. CDR1 MGHRA and CDR2 YSYEKL come from the germline V gene. The DNA for the CDR3 is TGCGCCAGCAGCCAACGTCTAAAGGAGACCCAGTACTTC. Amino acids: CASSQRLKETQYF.

The V and J genes are TRBV5-3 and TRBJ1-1; D is ambiguous. TRBV5-3 falls under the ORF class, with uncertain function. This CDR3 is 16 amino acids long. Trimming removed 1 base from V and 1 base from J, with 14 bases in between. The CDR3 protein is CARSLQRNPRNTEAFF. The CDR3 DNA is TGTGCCAGAAGCTTGCAGAGGAATCCTCGGAACACTGAAGCTTTCTTT.

This chain connects TRBV6-5 to TRBJ2-7; D is unresolved. CDR1 is MNHEY and CDR2 is SVGAGI in the germline V gene. The germline V and J ends were trimmed by 2 bases and 4 bases, with 9 bases remaining between them. The CDR3 is 13 amino acids. CDR3: CASSYGRMYEQYF. CDR3 nucleotide sequence: TGTGCCAGCAGTTACGGCAGAATGTACGAGCAGTACTTC.

J is TRBJ2-1 and V is TRBV6-1, with D possibly TRBD2 on 6 matching bases. Trimming shortened V by 3 bases and J by 5 bases, and 14 bases separated the two germline ends. The germline gives CDR1 MNHNS, CDR2 SASEGT. The CDR3 consists of 15 residues. The chain's CDR3 is CASSDPGGSDNEQFF. Here the CDR3 DNA reads TGTGCCAGCAGTGACCCAGGAGGGTCCGACAATGAGCAGTTCTTC.

The chain employs TRBV13 and TRBJ2-7; D is perhaps TRBD2 (5 bases). The CDR3 totals 16 residues. CDR1 is PRHDT and CDR2 is FYEKMQ in the germline V gene (reference sequence). V lost 2 bases and J lost 0, with 14 bases in between. The CDR3 here is CASSLSLPGTSYEQYF. The CDR3 coding sequence is TGTGCCAGCAGCTTATCATTGCCGGGAACCTCCTACGAGCAGTACTTC.

The rearrangement uses TRBV18 and TRBJ2-5; possible D gene TRBD2, 5 bases. V was shortened by 2 bases and J by 5 bases, with 6 bases between the two germline ends. The CDR3 extends over 12 amino acids. Germline V gene sequence: CDR1 KGHSH, CDR2 LQKENI. This CDR3 is CASSPGEETQYF. The CDR3 bases are TGTGCCAGCTCACCAGGGGAGGAGACCCAGTACTTC.

The chain couples TRBV5-6 to TRBJ1-2; D gene unclear. Per germline, CDR1 SGHDT and CDR2 YYEEEE. The germline V and J ends were trimmed by 2 bases and 4 bases, with 15 bases remaining between them. The CDR3 is made up of 15 amino acids. CDR3 DNA sequence: TGTGCCAGCAGCTTTTTCTGGGCCCCCCTCTATGGCTACACCTTC. Amino acid sequence: CASSFFWAPLYGYTF.

The chain employs TRBV27 and TRBJ1-4; no definite D call. The germline V gene encodes CDR1 MNHEY and CDR2 SMNVEV (reference sequence). Trimming removed 6 bases from V and 8 bases from J, with 16 bases in between. The CDR3 loop spans 14 amino acids. The chain's CDR3 is CASRDKNRREKLFF. DNA of the CDR3: TGTGCCAGCAGAGATAAAAATCGGAGGGAAAAACTGTTTTTT. Filled out from reference TRBV27 and TRBJ1-4, the complete variable domain reads EAQVTQNPRYLITVTGKKLTVTCSQNMNHEYMSWYRQDPGLGLRQIYYSMNVEVTDKGDVPEGYKVSRKEKRNFPLILESPSPNQTSLYFCASRDKNRREKLFFGSGTQLSVL.

This chain joins TRBV2 and TRBJ2-1, with 9 bases lining up with TRBD2. The junction had 7 bases not matched to a gene; V was cut back by 1 base and J by 3 bases. The length of the CDR3 is 17 residues. From germline, CDR1 is SNHLY and CDR2 FYNNEI. CDR3 in amino acids: CASSEGVVRGGYNEQFF. CDR3 DNA sequence: TGTGCCAGCAGTGAAGGGGTGGTGCGGGGGGGCTACAATGAGCAGTTCTTC.

This chain joins TRBV7-6 and TRBJ2-7; tentatively, D is TRBD2 (5 bases). CDR1 SGHVS and CDR2 FNYEAQ come from the germline V gene. The V and J ends lost 1 base and 3 bases respectively, with 10 bases between them. The CDR3 totals 14 residues. The CDR3 loop is CASSLGGQDYEQYF. The CDR3 DNA is TGTGCCAGCAGCTTAGGAGGGCAGGACTACGAGCAGTACTTC.

This chain links TRBV30 with TRBJ1-1; TRBD1 matches at 9 bases. CDR1 and CDR2 (germline): GTSNPN, SVGIG (reference sequence). With V trimmed by 8 bases and J by 5 bases, 12 bases remained unmatched. This CDR3 spans 14 amino acids. DNA of the CDR3: TGTGCCGGGACAGGGAAAGATATTGGGACTGAAGCTTTCTTT. Its protein product is CAGTGKDIGTEAFF.

The chain employs TRBV19 and TRBJ1-5, with TRBD1 matching over 7 bases. V gave up 6 bases and J gave up 0 bases; unmatched junction bases: 14. Germline CDR1 is LNHDA and CDR2 is SQIVND (reference sequence). The CDR3 contains 18 residues. CDR3 protein: CASSKPRTGAYSNQPQHF. CDR3 nucleotide sequence: TGTGCCAGTAGCAAACCCCGGACAGGAGCGTATAGCAATCAGCCCCAGCATTTT.

This clone showed up just a few times. The CDR3 here is CASSEQGLLYEQYF. CDR3 DNA sequence: TGTGCCAGCAGTGAACAGGGGCTACTCTACGAGCAGTACTTC. The J gene is TRBJ2-7, the V gene TRBV2; D possibly corresponds to TRBD1 (6 bases). Germline CDR1 is SNHLY and CDR2 is FYNNEI. V was shortened by 2 bases and J by 3 bases, with 11 bases between the two germline ends. This CDR3 is built from 14 residues.

The DNA of the CDR3 is TGTGCCAGCAGCCGAGGGACAGGGAGCAATTCACCCCTCCACTTT. This codes for CASSRGTGSNSPLHF. V and J are TRBV3-1 (or the pseudogene TRBV3-2) and TRBJ1-6; 9 bases align to TRBD1. Trimming took 4 bases from V and 7 from J; bases not matched to a gene: 5. Germline V gene lookup returns CDR1 LGHDT and CDR2 YNNKEL (reference sequence). CDR3 length: 15 residues.

This chain joins TRBV29-1 and TRBJ1-1; D is undetermined. V lost 7 bases and J lost 5, with 20 bases in between. Germline loops: CDR1 SQVTM, CDR2 ANQGSEA. CDR3 length: 14 residues. DNA for the CDR3: TGCAGCGCCCGGACCGTATCGGGAGGTACTGAAGCTTTCTTT. The encoded protein is CSARTVSGGTEAFF.

This sequence joins TRBV10-3 and TRBJ1-2, with a weak D call TRBD1 (5 bases). Trimming stripped 0 bases from V and 7 bases from J, with 18 bases between. This CDR3 contains 16 residues. Germline loops: CDR1 ENHRY, CDR2 SYGVKD. The CDR3 protein is CAISESRVASRAGYTF. DNA for the CDR3: TGTGCCATCAGTGAGTCGAGAGTGGCTTCCAGGGCTGGCTACACCTTC.

V gene TRBV5-1 combines with J gene TRBJ2-1; D not certain. The CDR3 has 14 residues. Germline V gene data show CDR1 as SGHRS and CDR2 as YFSETQ. The V and J ends lost 0 bases and 1 base respectively, with 5 bases between them. The CDR3 loop reads CASSLDGSYNEQFF. CDR3 in DNA: TGCGCCAGCAGCTTGGACGGTTCCTACAATGAGCAGTTCTTC.

V and J are TRBV19 and TRBJ2-2, with D maybe TRBD1 (6 bases). CDR3 length: 14 amino acids. V was shortened by 8 bases and J by 1 base, with 11 bases between the two germline ends. Looked up from germline, CDR1 is LNHDA and CDR2 is SQIVND (reference sequence). CDR3 in amino acids: CASQDRKNTGELFF. CDR3 DNA sequence: TGTGCCAGTCAAGACAGGAAGAACACCGGGGAGCTGTTTTTT.

The chain uses TRBV6-1 and TRBJ1-5, with D uncertain. The CDR3 runs to 12 residues. V was pared by 2 bases and J by 9 bases, with 8 bases between. CDR1 and CDR2 from the germline V gene are MNHNS and SASEGT. CDR3 nucleotide sequence: TGTGCCAGCAGTGAACCGGTTAGGCCCCAGCATTTT. This gives the protein CASSEPVRPQHF.

The chain couples TRBV3-1 (or the pseudogene TRBV3-2) to TRBJ1-5, with D uncertain. CDR1 is LGHDT, CDR2 YNNKEL, per germline (reference sequence). This CDR3 has 15 amino acids. Between the trimmed V and J ends, which lost 4 bases and 4 bases, there was a span of 14 bases. CDR3 in DNA: TGTGCCAGCAGCCCCGGAGGACTTGGGAATCAGCCCCAGCATTTT. It specifies CASSPGGLGNQPQHF.

The chain links TRBV27 to TRBJ2-2; 7 bases are shared with TRBD1. Germline CDR1 and CDR2: MNHEY and SMNVEV (reference sequence). The CDR3 has 14 amino acids. V lost 5 bases and J lost 4; bases outside the gene matches: 4. The chain's CDR3 is CASSTRQGTGELFF. CDR3 bases: TGTGCCAGCAGTACCCGACAGGGCACCGGGGAGCTGTTTTTT.

The chain employs TRBV28 and TRBJ2-2, with 7 bases lining up with TRBD1. CDR3 size: 14 residues. Looked up from germline, CDR1 is MDHEN and CDR2 is SYDVKM. V shed 6 bases and J 6 bases; nucleotides not matched to a gene: 7. CDR3 amino acids: CASRQGIFSGELFF. The CDR3 nucleotides are TGTGCCAGCAGACAGGGGATCTTTTCCGGGGAGCTGTTTTTT. Using reference TRBV28 and TRBJ2-2 for the parts outside the CDR3, the full variable domain is DVKVTQSSRYLVKRTGEKVFLECVQDMDHENMFWYRQDPGLGLRLIYFSYDVKMKEKGDIPEGYSVSREKKERFSLILESASTNQTSMYLCASRQGIFSGELFFGEGSRLTVL.